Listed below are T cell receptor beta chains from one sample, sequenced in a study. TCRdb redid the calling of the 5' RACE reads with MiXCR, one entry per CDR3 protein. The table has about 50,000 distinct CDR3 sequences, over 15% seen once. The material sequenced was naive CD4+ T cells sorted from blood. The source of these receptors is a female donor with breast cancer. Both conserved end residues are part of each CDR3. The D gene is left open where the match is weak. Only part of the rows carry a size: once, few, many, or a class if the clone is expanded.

DNA: TGTGCCAGCAGACCCTCCGTCTGGACACCGGGGGGTTACAATGAGCAGTTCTTC
CDR3: CASRPSVWTPGGYNEQFF
size: few
J: TRBJ2-1
V: TRBV12-3/TRBV12-4
D: TRBD2

DNA: TGCGCCAGCAGCTTGGTTGGGGGCAGCGAAGGCTACACCTTC
CDR3: CASSLVGGSEGYTF
size: -
J: TRBJ1-2
V: TRBV5-1
D: -

DNA: TGTGCCACCAGTGATTCTTTGAGCGGGACCCCTTCCGAGCAGTACTTC
CDR3: CATSDSLSGTPSEQYF
size: -
J: TRBJ2-7
V: TRBV24-1
D: TRBD2

DNA: TGTGCCAGCACTTGGGGCGGCAGGGAGGGGGCTGAAGCTTTCTTT
CDR3: CASTWGGREGAEAFF
size: many
J: TRBJ1-1
V: TRBV27
D: -

DNA: TGTGCCAGCAGTTACTCGAAGACAGGGGATCAGCCCCAGCATTTT
CDR3: CASSYSKTGDQPQHF
size: medium-sized
J: TRBJ1-5
V: TRBV6-2/TRBV6-3
D: TRBD1

DNA: TGCGCCAGCAGCCAACCGAACAGGGGGCACGGCTACACCTTC
CDR3: CASSQPNRGHGYTF
size: few
J: TRBJ1-2
V: TRBV4-1
D: TRBD1

DNA: TGTGCCAGCAGCGTAGCTAGCGGGATCTACAATGAGCAGTTCTTC
CDR3: CASSVASGIYNEQFF
size: -
J: TRBJ2-1
V: TRBV9
D: TRBD2

DNA: TGTGCCAGCGGTACCCCTCTCAATGAGCAGTTCTTC
CDR3: CASGTPLNEQFF
size: -
J: TRBJ2-1
V: TRBV6-5
D: -

DNA: TGTGCCAGCAGCCGCGATACCTTACGTAGCACTGAAGCTTTCTTT
CDR3: CASSRDTLRSTEAFF
size: many
J: TRBJ1-1
V: TRBV7-6
D: -

DNA: TGTGCTAGCAGCCTCTCTGGGGGGAGAGATACGCAGTATTTT
CDR3: CASSLSGGRDTQYF
size: few
J: TRBJ2-3
V: TRBV7-7
D: -

DNA: TGCAGTGCTGGACGGAGGACAGCGGGAAAGCAGCCCCGGCATTTT
CDR3: CSAGRRTAGKQPRHF
size: -
J: TRBJ1-5
V: TRBV20-1
D: -

DNA: TGTGCCAGCAGCCTTGGACGGTCCTCTGGAAACACCATATATTTT
CDR3: CASSLGRSSGNTIYF
size: many
J: TRBJ1-3
V: TRBV6-5
D: -

DNA: TGCAGTGCTACGGACCTCCCGGACGAGCAGTACTTC
CDR3: CSATDLPDEQYF
size: -
J: TRBJ2-7
V: TRBV20-1
D: -

DNA: TGTGCCAGCAGCTTTTTCAGCGGTCCGCAGTATTTT
CDR3: CASSFFSGPQYF
size: few
J: TRBJ2-3
V: TRBV5-6
D: -

DNA: TGTGCCAGCAGTAGCGAGGGGGGGAGGAAAAACATTCAGTACTTC
CDR3: CASSSEGGRKNIQYF
size: many
J: TRBJ2-4
V: TRBV6-2/TRBV6-3
D: -

DNA: TGCGCCAGCAGCTCGGGACTAGCGAGGGGCAATGAGCAGTTCTTC
CDR3: CASSSGLARGNEQFF
size: few
J: TRBJ2-1
V: TRBV5-1
D: TRBD2

DNA: TGTGCCAGCAGCTTAGTGGGGGGTCAGCCCCAGCATTTT
CDR3: CASSLVGGQPQHF
size: -
J: TRBJ1-5
V: TRBV7-2
D: -

DNA: TGTGCCAGCAGTTTTCAGGGGTATGGAGATGGCTACACCTTC
CDR3: CASSFQGYGDGYTF
size: many
J: TRBJ1-2
V: TRBV6-1
D: -

DNA: TGTGCCAGCGGTTTATTGACAGGGAGTGACACTGAAGCTTTCTTT
CDR3: CASGLLTGSDTEAFF
size: -
J: TRBJ1-1
V: TRBV28
D: TRBD1

DNA: TGTGCCAGCAGCCCCGGGACAGGGGGGCCCCTTGTCTATGGCTACACCTTC
CDR3: CASSPGTGGPLVYGYTF
size: few
J: TRBJ1-2
V: TRBV7-6
D: TRBD1

DNA: TGTGCCAGCAGTGAAAGGACAGCGGGAAGGGGGTACTTC
CDR3: CASSERTAGRGYF
size: -
J: TRBJ2-5
V: TRBV2
D: -

DNA: TGCGCCAGCAGGGCCGGGAACGAAGAGACCCAGTACTTC
CDR3: CASRAGNEETQYF
size: few
J: TRBJ2-5
V: TRBV5-1
D: -

DNA: TGTGCCAGCAGCTTATCCAGGGGTGTCGAGCAGTACTTC
CDR3: CASSLSRGVEQYF
size: few
J: TRBJ2-7
V: TRBV7-2
D: -

DNA: TGCAGCGTTGAAGCATACAGGGGCTTACTAGCCAAAAACATTCAGTACTTC
CDR3: CSVEAYRGLLAKNIQYF
size: -
J: TRBJ2-4
V: TRBV29-1
D: TRBD1

DNA: TGTGCCAGCAGCTTAGCGACGGGTAGCTCCTATAATTCACCCCTCCACTTT
CDR3: CASSLATGSSYNSPLHF
size: -
J: TRBJ1-6
V: TRBV7-9
D: -

DNA: TGCGCCAGCAGCTGGGGGATTTCAACTAATGAAAAACTGTTTTTT
CDR3: CASSWGISTNEKLFF
size: -
J: TRBJ1-4
V: TRBV5-1
D: -

DNA: TGCGCCAGCAGCGGCGGGAGGGCCCTCGATGAGCAGTTCTTC
CDR3: CASSGGRALDEQFF
size: few
J: TRBJ2-1
V: TRBV5-1
D: TRBD2

DNA: TGTGCCAGCAGCTTGGAGGGGCGTCGCACAGATACGCAGTATTTT
CDR3: CASSLEGRRTDTQYF
size: few
J: TRBJ2-3
V: TRBV5-5
D: -

DNA: TGTGCCAGCAGCGTAGGAACGAGCACTGAAGCTTTCTTT
CDR3: CASSVGTSTEAFF
size: many
J: TRBJ1-1
V: TRBV9
D: -

DNA: TGCGCCAGCAGCTCACGTGGGGACAGGGACTACAATGAGCAGTTCTTC
CDR3: CASSSRGDRDYNEQFF
size: -
J: TRBJ2-1
V: TRBV5-1
D: TRBD1

DNA: TGCGCCAGCAGCTTGGAGGGAAGATCCTACGAGCAGTACTTC
CDR3: CASSLEGRSYEQYF
size: -
J: TRBJ2-7
V: TRBV5-1
D: -

DNA: TGCAGTGCTCCTGGGCTCTCGGGCTATGGCTACACCTTC
CDR3: CSAPGLSGYGYTF
size: many
J: TRBJ1-2
V: TRBV20-1
D: -

DNA: TGCGCCAGCAGCTACGCGGTGAACACTGAAGCTTTCTTT
CDR3: CASSYAVNTEAFF
size: few
J: TRBJ1-1
V: TRBV5-1
D: -

DNA: TGTGCCAGCAGCTTATCCCAGGGACCCTACGAGCAGTACTTC
CDR3: CASSLSQGPYEQYF
size: -
J: TRBJ2-7
V: TRBV7-3
D: -

DNA: TGCAGCGTTGAAACAGGTGGTATCGATCAGCCCCAGCATTTT
CDR3: CSVETGGIDQPQHF
size: many
J: TRBJ1-5
V: TRBV29-1
D: -

DNA: TGTGCCAGCAAGAAGGGATCTAGCACAGATACGCAGTATTTT
CDR3: CASKKGSSTDTQYF
size: -
J: TRBJ2-3
V: TRBV7-9
D: -

DNA: TGTGCCAGCAGTGATCCAGGGCACCGCTACGAGCAGTACTTC
CDR3: CASSDPGHRYEQYF
size: many
J: TRBJ2-7
V: TRBV6-1
D: -

DNA: TGTGCCAGCAGCCAACTACTAGCGGGAGGGCCTACAGATACGCAGTATTTT
CDR3: CASSQLLAGGPTDTQYF
size: -
J: TRBJ2-3
V: TRBV3-1
D: TRBD2

DNA: TGCAGTGCTAGAGAGGGTGGACCGAACACTGAAGCTTTCTTT
CDR3: CSAREGGPNTEAFF
size: many
J: TRBJ1-1
V: TRBV20-1
D: -

DNA: TGTGCCAGCAGCTCGAACCGTCCAGGGGATGGTGGCTACACCTTC
CDR3: CASSSNRPGDGGYTF
size: many
J: TRBJ1-2
V: TRBV7-8
D: -

DNA: TGTGCCAGCAGAAATCAGGGCAGTTATGGCTACACCTTC
CDR3: CASRNQGSYGYTF
size: -
J: TRBJ1-2
V: TRBV28
D: -

DNA: TGCAGCGTTGTAATAGCGCTTTTAAATGAGCAGTTCTTC
CDR3: CSVVIALLNEQFF
size: -
J: TRBJ2-1
V: TRBV29-1
D: -

DNA: TGCGCCAGCAGTAGGGACGGGGCTAGCGGGAGCACAGATACGCAGTATTTT
CDR3: CASSRDGASGSTDTQYF
size: few
J: TRBJ2-3
V: TRBV5-1
D: TRBD2

DNA: TGTGCCAGCTCACCGCAGGGGGAGGACACTGAAGCTTTCTTT
CDR3: CASSPQGEDTEAFF
size: -
J: TRBJ1-1
V: TRBV18
D: TRBD1

DNA: TGTGCCATCAGTGAACCGGGACAGGGGGCGTCCGGGGAGCTGTTTTTT
CDR3: CAISEPGQGASGELFF
size: -
J: TRBJ2-2
V: TRBV10-3
D: TRBD1

DNA: TGCAGTGCTAACCCCGACAGCTTCCAAGAGACCCAGTACTTC
CDR3: CSANPDSFQETQYF
size: many
J: TRBJ2-5
V: TRBV20-1
D: -

DNA: TGTGCCAGCACCGAGGGAGGGTCCGGAAACACCATATATTTT
CDR3: CASTEGGSGNTIYF
size: -
J: TRBJ1-3
V: TRBV6-1
D: -

DNA: TGTGCCAGCAGTTATTTAGCTAGCCTCACAGATACGCAGTATTTT
CDR3: CASSYLASLTDTQYF
size: many
J: TRBJ2-3
V: TRBV12-3/TRBV12-4
D: -

DNA: TGCGCCAGCAGCCAAGACAGGTCGATTTGGAATGAGCAGTTCTTC
CDR3: CASSQDRSIWNEQFF
size: -
J: TRBJ2-1
V: TRBV5-1
D: -

DNA: TGTGCCAGCAGTGAAGCGGGTTTAGCAGGACTCTACGAGCAGTACTTC
CDR3: CASSEAGLAGLYEQYF
size: -
J: TRBJ2-7
V: TRBV6-1
D: -